These 14 T cell receptor beta chains originate from one sample sequenced in a study of blood T cell repertoires in COVID-19. Here immunoSEQ multiplex PCR was the method, and the copy in TCRdb shows in-frame clones only, minus some. The sample lists 75,000 to 80,000 clones; around 89% were seen once. Sequencing was performed on peripheral blood. These receptors were collected from a human donor in a cohort sampled during active COVID-19.

The rearrangement joins TRBV18 to TRBJ2-7; D perhaps matches TRBD1 (5 bases). The V end was cut by 0 bases, the J end by 1 base, with 7 bases between. The CDR3 is 14 amino acids. Germline loops: CDR1 KGHSH, CDR2 LQKENI. CDR3 protein: CASSPPTDSYEQYF. CDR3 in DNA: TGTGCCAGCTCACCACCGACAGATTCCTACGAGCAGTACTTC.

The chain is built from TRBV28 and TRBJ1-2; D may be TRBD1 (6 bases). The CDR3 is 14 residues long. Trimming removed 7 bases from V and 4 bases from J, with 16 bases in between. The V gene's germline CDR1 is MDHEN and CDR2 SYDVKM. CDR3 DNA sequence: TGTGCCAGCAAACCTCCGACAGGTCCCTATGGCTACACCTTC. This translates into CASKPPTGPYGYTF.

This clone was counted a few times. This sequence joins TRBV5-1 and TRBJ2-2; 8 bases agree with TRBD2. The CDR3 has 15 amino acids. Germline assignment: CDR1 SGHRS and CDR2 YFSETQ. J was trimmed by 4 bases and V by 7 bases; bases with no gene match: 9. CDR3 sequence (DNA): TGCGCCAGCGTAGGGGCGGGAGGAGGCACCGGGGAGCTGTTTTTT. Its protein is CASVGAGGGTGELFF.

This chain links TRBV10-3 with TRBJ1-1, with 9 bases fitting TRBD1. CDR1 is ENHRY, CDR2 SYGVKD, per germline. The CDR3 runs to 15 residues. J was trimmed by 4 bases and V by 6 bases; bases with no gene match: 9. Here the CDR3 reads CAISEGTGGSTEAFF. Here the CDR3 DNA reads TGTGCCATCAGCGAGGGTACAGGGGGCAGCACTGAAGCTTTCTTT.

This rearrangement joins TRBV7-6 to TRBJ2-7; 7 bases agree with TRBD1. The germline gives CDR1 SGHVS, CDR2 FNYEAQ. The CDR3 contains 16 residues. The J segment lost 3 bases and the V segment lost 5 bases, leaving 13 bases of the junction unmatched. CDR3 bases: TGTGCCAGCAGCCCAGGACAGGCGCTCGACTACTACGAGCAGTACTTC. Amino acid sequence: CASSPGQALDYYEQYF.

The gene calls are TRBV11-3 and TRBJ2-5; 12 nucleotides line up with TRBD2. The CDR3 sequence is 16 residues long. Trimming at V came to 4 bases and at J to 2 bases, leaving 5 bases not matched to a gene. From germline, CDR1 is SGHNT and CDR2 YENEEA. For the CDR3, the DNA is TGTGCCAGCAGCTCACGACTAGCGGGGGTTCAAGAGACCCAGTACTTC. Its protein product is CASSSRLAGVQETQYF.

The sample holds a few counts of this clone. V and J are TRBV3-1 (or the pseudogene TRBV3-2) and TRBJ2-3; 8 positions agree with TRBD2. Germline V CDR1 and CDR2: LGHDT, YNNKEL (reference sequence). This CDR3 is built from 17 residues. Trimming removed 5 bases from V and 5 bases from J; junction bases left unmatched: 15. CDR3 sequence reads: CASSLRGLAGLGDTQYF. Here the CDR3 DNA reads TGTGCCAGCAGCTTAAGAGGGTTAGCGGGGTTAGGAGATACGCAGTATTTT.

The chain uses TRBV20-1 and TRBJ2-3; 8 nucleotides align to TRBD2. The CDR3 spans 14 residues. In germline, CDR1 is DFQATT, CDR2 SNEGSKA (reference sequence). V lost 3 bases and J lost 4; bases outside the gene matches: 6. The CDR3 DNA sequence: TGCAGTGCTAGTTTGGGACTAGGGGCAGATACGCAGTATTTT. This codes for CSASLGLGADTQYF.

The chain combines TRBV29-1 with TRBJ1-1; possible D gene TRBD1, 6 bases. Germline V CDR1 and CDR2: SQVTM, ANQGSEA. The CDR3 totals 17 residues. V dropped 3 bases and J dropped 1 base, with 21 bases sitting between them. CDR3 region: CSVDQPTGKSANTEAFF. The CDR3 DNA follows: TGCAGCGTTGACCAACCCACAGGGAAATCGGCGAACACTGAAGCTTTCTTT.

The V and J genes are TRBV9 and TRBJ1-4; D might be TRBD1 (6 bases). The V and J ends lost 0 bases and 8 bases respectively, with 14 bases between them. Germline CDR1 reads SGDLS; CDR2 reads YYNGEE. The CDR3 spans 15 residues. DNA of the CDR3: TGTGCCAGCAGCGTAGCGGCAGGGGTTCGGGAAAAACTGTTTTTT. It translates to CASSVAAGVREKLFF.

This chain uses TRBV6-5 with TRBJ1-2; TRBD1 agrees at 8 bases. The CDR3 has 14 amino acids. V shed 7 bases and J 7 bases; nucleotides not matched to a gene: 11. Germline assignment: CDR1 MNHEY and CDR2 SVGAGI. This chain's CDR3 is CASKEDAGGAGYTF. As DNA, the CDR3 is TGTGCCAGCAAAGAAGACGCAGGGGGCGCTGGCTACACCTTC.

The rearrangement links TRBV27 to TRBJ1-6, with 10 bases matching TRBD1. There are 16 residues in the CDR3. CDR1 and CDR2 from the germline V gene are MNHEY and SMNVEV (reference sequence). The junction had 6 bases not matched to a gene; V was cut back by 5 bases and J by 5 bases. This chain's CDR3 is CASSEGQGLNNSPLHF. The CDR3 nucleotides are TGTGCCAGCAGTGAGGGACAGGGGCTAAATAATTCACCCCTCCACTTT.

This clone was recorded once. The chain combines TRBV4-1 with TRBJ2-1; D gene ambiguous. The CDR3 runs 16 residues. V lost 2 bases and J lost 0, with 11 bases in between. Germline CDR1 MGHRA, CDR2 YSYEKL. The CDR3 sequence is CASSQLDIISYNEQFF. DNA for the CDR3: TGCGCCAGCAGCCAACTCGACATCATCTCCTACAATGAGCAGTTCTTC.

The rearrangement links TRBV7-2 to TRBJ1-4, with 9 bases lining up with TRBD1. Germline CDR1 and CDR2: SGHTA and FQGNSA. The CDR3 length is 17 residues. The J segment lost 7 bases and the V segment lost 0 bases, leaving 9 bases of the junction unmatched. The CDR3 protein is CASSLAPGTGWSEKLFF. CDR3 sequence (DNA): TGTGCCAGCAGCTTAGCGCCCGGGACAGGGTGGAGTGAAAAACTGTTTTTT.